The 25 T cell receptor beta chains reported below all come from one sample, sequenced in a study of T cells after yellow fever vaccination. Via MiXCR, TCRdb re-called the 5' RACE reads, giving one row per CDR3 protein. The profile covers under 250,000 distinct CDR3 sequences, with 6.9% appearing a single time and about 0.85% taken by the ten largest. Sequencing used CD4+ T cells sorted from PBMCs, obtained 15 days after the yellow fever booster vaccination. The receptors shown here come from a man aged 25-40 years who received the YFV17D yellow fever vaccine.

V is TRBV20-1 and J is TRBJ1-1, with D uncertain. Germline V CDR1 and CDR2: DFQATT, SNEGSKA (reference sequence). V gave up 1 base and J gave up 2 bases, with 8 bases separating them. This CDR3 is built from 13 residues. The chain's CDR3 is CSARGGTNTEAFF. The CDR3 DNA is TGCAGTGCTAGAGGGGGAACCAACACTGAAGCTTTCTTT.

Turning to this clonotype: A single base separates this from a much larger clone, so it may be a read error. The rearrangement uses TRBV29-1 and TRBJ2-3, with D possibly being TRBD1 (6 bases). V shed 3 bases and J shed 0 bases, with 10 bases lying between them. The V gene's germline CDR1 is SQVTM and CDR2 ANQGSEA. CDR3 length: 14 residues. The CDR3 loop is CSVEGAFSTDTQYF. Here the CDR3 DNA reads TGCAGCGTTGAGGGGGCTTTCAGCACAGATACGCAGTATTTT.

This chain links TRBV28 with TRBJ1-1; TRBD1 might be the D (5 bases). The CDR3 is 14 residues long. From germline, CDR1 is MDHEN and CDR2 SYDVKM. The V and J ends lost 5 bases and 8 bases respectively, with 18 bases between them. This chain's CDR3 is CASSGADWQKEAFF. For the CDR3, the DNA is TGTGCCAGCAGTGGGGCCGATTGGCAGAAAGAAGCTTTCTTT.

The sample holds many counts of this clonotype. The CDR3 DNA reads as TGTGCCATCTATAACGGGAATCGCTACGAGCAGTACTTC. Its protein product is CAIYNGNRYEQYF. V and J are TRBV10-3 and TRBJ2-7; possible D gene TRBD2, 5 bases. Germline-derived CDR1 and CDR2 are ENHRY and SYGVKD. V was shortened by 8 bases and J by 3 bases, with 14 bases between the two germline ends. There are 13 residues in the CDR3.

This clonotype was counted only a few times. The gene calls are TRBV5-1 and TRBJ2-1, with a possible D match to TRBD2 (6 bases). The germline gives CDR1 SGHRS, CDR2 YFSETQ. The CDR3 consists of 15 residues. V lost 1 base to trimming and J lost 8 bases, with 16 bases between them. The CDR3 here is CASSLTSYSADEQFF. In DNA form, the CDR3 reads TGCGCCAGCAGCTTGACTAGCTATTCTGCCGATGAGCAGTTCTTC. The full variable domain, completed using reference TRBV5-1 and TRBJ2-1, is KAGVTQTPRYLIKTRGQQVTLSCSPISGHRSVSWYQQTPGQGLQFLFEYFSETQRNKGNFPGRFSGRQFSNSRSEMNVSTLELGDSALYLCASSLTSYSADEQFFGPGTRLTVL.

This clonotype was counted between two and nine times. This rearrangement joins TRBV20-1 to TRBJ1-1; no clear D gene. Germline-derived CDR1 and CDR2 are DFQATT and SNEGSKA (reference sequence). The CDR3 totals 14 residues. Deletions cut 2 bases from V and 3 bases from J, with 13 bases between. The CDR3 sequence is CSARRTLRDTEAFF. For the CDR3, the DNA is TGCAGTGCTAGAAGGACCCTAAGGGACACTGAAGCTTTCTTT.

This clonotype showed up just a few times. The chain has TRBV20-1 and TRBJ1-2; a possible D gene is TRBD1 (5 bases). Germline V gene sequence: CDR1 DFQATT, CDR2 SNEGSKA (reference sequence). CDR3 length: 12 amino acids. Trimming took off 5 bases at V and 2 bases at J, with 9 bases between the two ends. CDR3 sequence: CSAPRDNYGYTF. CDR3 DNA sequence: TGCAGTGCTCCCCGGGACAACTATGGCTACACCTTC.

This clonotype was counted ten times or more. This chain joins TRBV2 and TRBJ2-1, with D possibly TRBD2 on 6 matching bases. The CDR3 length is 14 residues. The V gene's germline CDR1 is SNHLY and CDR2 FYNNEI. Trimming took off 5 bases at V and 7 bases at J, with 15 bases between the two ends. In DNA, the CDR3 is TGTGCCAGCAGTCTCCGGCGGGATTTGAATGAGCAGTTCTTC. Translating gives CASSLRRDLNEQFF. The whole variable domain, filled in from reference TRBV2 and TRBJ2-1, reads EPEVTQTPSHQVTQMGQEVILRCVPISNHLYFYWYRQILGQKVEFLVSFYNNEISEKSEIFDDQFSVERPDGSNFTLKIRSTKLEDSAMYFCASSLRRDLNEQFFGPGTRLTVL.

CDR3 sequence: CASNNRGLGPQHF. The CDR3 DNA reads as TGTGCCAGCAACAACAGGGGGCTTGGGCCCCAGCATTTT. This chain joins TRBV3-1 and TRBJ1-5, with 9 bases lining up with TRBD1. This CDR3 has 13 amino acids. Germline trimming cut 7 bases from V and 9 bases from J; bases unmatched to any gene: 7. From germline, CDR1 is LGHDT and CDR2 YNNKEL (reference sequence).

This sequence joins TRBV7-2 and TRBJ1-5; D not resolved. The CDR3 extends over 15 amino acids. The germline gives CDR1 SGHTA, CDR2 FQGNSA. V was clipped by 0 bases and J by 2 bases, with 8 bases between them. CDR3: CASSLALLGNQPQHF. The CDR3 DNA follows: TGTGCCAGCAGCTTAGCGCTCTTAGGCAATCAGCCCCAGCATTTT.

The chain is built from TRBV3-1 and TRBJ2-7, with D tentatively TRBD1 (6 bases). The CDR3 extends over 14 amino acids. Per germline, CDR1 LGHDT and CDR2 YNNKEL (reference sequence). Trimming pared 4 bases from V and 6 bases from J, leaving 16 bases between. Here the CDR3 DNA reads TGTGCCAGCAGCCTGGGGGCGCAAATCTTCGAGCAGTACTTC. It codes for CASSLGAQIFEQYF.

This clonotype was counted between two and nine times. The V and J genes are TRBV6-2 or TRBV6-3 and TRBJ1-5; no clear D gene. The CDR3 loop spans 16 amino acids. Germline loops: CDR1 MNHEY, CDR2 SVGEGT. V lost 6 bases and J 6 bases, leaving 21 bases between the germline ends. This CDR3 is CASSNPSSGSGQPQHF. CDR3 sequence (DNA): TGTGCCAGCAGCAACCCCAGCTCGGGATCGGGTCAGCCCCAGCATTTT.

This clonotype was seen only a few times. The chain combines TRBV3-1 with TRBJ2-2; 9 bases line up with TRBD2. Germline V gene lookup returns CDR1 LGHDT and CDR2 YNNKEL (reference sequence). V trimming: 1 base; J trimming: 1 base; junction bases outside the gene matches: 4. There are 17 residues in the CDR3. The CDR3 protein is CASSQGRLAVNTGELFF. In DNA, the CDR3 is TGTGCCAGCAGCCAAGGAAGACTAGCGGTGAACACCGGGGAGCTGTTTTTT.

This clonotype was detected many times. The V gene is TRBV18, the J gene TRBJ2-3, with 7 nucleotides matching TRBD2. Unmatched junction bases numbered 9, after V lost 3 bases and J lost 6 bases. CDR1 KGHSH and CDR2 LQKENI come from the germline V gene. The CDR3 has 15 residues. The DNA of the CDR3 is TGTGCCAGCTCACCCGGGACTACCCTCCGGGATACGCAGTATTTT. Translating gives CASSPGTTLRDTQYF. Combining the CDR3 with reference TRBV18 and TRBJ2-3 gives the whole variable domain NAGVMQNPRHLVRRRGQEARLRCSPMKGHSHVYWYRQLPEEGLKFMVYLQKENIIDESGMPKERFSAEFPKEGPSILRIQQVVRGDSAAYFCASSPGTTLRDTQYFGPGTRLTVL.

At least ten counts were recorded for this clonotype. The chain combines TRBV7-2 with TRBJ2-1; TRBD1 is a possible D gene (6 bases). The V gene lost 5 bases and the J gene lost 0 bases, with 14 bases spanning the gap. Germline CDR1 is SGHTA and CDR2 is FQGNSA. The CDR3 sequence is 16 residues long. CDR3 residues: CASSPQGRGSYNEQFF. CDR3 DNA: TGTGCCAGCAGCCCGCAGGGGAGAGGCTCCTACAATGAGCAGTTCTTC.

CDR3 sequence reads: CSTNWGQGNQPQHF. CDR3 nucleotides: TGCAGTACAAACTGGGGACAGGGCAATCAGCCCCAGCATTTT. The V and J genes are TRBV20-1 and TRBJ1-5; 8 bases are a match to TRBD1. J lost 2 bases, V lost 8 bases, and 8 bases had no gene match. This CDR3 has 14 amino acids. Germline assignment: CDR1 DFQATT and CDR2 SNEGSKA (reference sequence).

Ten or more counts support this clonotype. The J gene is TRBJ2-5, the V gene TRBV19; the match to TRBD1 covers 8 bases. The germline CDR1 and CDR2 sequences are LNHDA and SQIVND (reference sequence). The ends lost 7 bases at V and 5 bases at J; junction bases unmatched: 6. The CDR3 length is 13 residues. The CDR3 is CASTGTGSETQYF. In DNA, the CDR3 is TGTGCCAGTACGGGGACAGGATCGGAGACCCAGTACTTC. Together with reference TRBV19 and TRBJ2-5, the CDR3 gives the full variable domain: DGGITQSPKYLFRKEGQNVTLSCEQNLNHDAMYWYRQDPGQGLRLIYYSQIVNDFQKGDIAEGYSVSREKKESFPLTVTSAQKNPTAFYLCASTGTGSETQYFGPGTRLLVL.

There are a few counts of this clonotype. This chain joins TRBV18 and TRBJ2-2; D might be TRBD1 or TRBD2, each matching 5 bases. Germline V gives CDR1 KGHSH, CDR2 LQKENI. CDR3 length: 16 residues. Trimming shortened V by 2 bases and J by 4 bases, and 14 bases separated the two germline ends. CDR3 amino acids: CASSPGTQGVTGELFF. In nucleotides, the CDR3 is TGTGCCAGCTCACCAGGGACCCAGGGCGTCACCGGGGAGCTGTTTTTT. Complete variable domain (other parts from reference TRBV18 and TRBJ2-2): NAGVMQNPRHLVRRRGQEARLRCSPMKGHSHVYWYRQLPEEGLKFMVYLQKENIIDESGMPKERFSAEFPKEGPSILRIQQVVRGDSAAYFCASSPGTQGVTGELFFGEGSRLTVL.

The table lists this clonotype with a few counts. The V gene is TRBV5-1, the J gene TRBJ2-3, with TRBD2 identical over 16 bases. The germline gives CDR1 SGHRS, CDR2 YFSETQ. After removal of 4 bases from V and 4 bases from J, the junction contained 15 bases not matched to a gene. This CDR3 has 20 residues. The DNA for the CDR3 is TGCGCCAGCAGCACCGGGACTAGCGGGAGGGCCTTTGTTGAAGCAGATACGCAGTATTTT. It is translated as CASSTGTSGRAFVEADTQYF.

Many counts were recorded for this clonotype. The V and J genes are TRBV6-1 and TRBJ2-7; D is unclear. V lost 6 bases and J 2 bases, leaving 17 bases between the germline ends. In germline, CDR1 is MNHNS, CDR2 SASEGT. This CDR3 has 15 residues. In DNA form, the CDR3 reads TGTGCCAGCAGGGGGTATCAACAGCTTACCTACGAGCAGTACTTC. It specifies CASRGYQQLTYEQYF.

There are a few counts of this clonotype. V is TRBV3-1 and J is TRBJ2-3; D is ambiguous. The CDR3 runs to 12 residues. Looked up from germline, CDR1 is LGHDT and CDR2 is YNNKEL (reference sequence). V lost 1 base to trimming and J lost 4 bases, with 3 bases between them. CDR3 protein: CASSQVADTQYF. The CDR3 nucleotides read TGTGCCAGCAGCCAAGTGGCAGATACGCAGTATTTT.

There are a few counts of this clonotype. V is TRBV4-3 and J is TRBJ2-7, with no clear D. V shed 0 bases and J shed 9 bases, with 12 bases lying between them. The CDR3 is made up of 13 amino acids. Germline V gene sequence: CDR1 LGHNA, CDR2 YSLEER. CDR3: CASSQELGVGQYF. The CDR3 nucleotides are TGCGCCAGCAGCCAAGAACTTGGGGTCGGGCAGTACTTC.

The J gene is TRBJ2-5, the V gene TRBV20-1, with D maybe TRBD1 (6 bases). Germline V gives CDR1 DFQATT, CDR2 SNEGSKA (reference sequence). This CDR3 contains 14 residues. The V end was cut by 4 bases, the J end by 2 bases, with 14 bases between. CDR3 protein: CSANIRRGQETQYF. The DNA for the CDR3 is TGCAGTGCTAATATCCGCAGGGGACAAGAGACCCAGTACTTC.

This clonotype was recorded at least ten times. DNA for the CDR3: TGTGCCAGCAGCTTCGCGCGGGAGCTCCCCGAGCAGTACTTC. Protein product: CASSFARELPEQYF. The V gene is TRBV7-9, the J gene TRBJ2-7, with 7 bases lining up with TRBD2. The V gene end was trimmed by 3 bases and the J gene end by 6 bases; junction bases not matched to a gene: 8. Germline V gene data show CDR1 as SEHNR and CDR2 as FQNEAQ (reference sequence). The CDR3 runs to 14 residues.

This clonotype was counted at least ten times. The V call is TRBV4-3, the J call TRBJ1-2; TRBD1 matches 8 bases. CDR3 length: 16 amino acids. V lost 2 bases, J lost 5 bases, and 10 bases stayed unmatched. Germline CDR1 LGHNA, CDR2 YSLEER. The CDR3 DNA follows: TGCGCCAGCAGCCAACAGACAGGGGTCCTAACATATGGCTACACCTTC. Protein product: CASSQQTGVLTYGYTF.